Shown below are 15 T cell receptor beta chains from a single sample sequenced in a study of blood T cell repertoires in COVID-19. The repertoire was sequenced with immunoSEQ multiplex PCR; TCRdb's copy has only in-frame clones and lacks some. In the table there are about 480,000 clones, around nine tenths of which are singletons. Sequencing was performed on PBMCs or T cells enriched from blood (not recorded which). Source of these receptors: a woman aged 40-49 years who had recovered from COVID-19.

This chain joins TRBV11-2 and TRBJ1-1, with TRBD1 as a possible D gene (5 bases). This CDR3 has 14 amino acids. CDR1 and CDR2 from the germline V gene are SGHAT and FQNNGV. V gave up 3 bases and J gave up 6 bases, with 14 bases separating them. This chain's CDR3 is CASSLDIVTAEAFF. In DNA, the CDR3 is TGTGCCAGCAGCTTGGACATCGTGACTGCTGAAGCTTTCTTT.

The chain couples TRBV27 to TRBJ2-5; 8 bases map to TRBD2. The CDR3 is made up of 16 amino acids. Germline trimming cut 4 bases from V and 6 bases from J; bases unmatched to any gene: 13. Germline V CDR1 and CDR2: MNHEY, SMNVEV (reference sequence). For the CDR3, the DNA is TGTGCCAGCAGTTCCCCTAGCGGGCCAGCTGGAAAGACCCAGTACTTC. Amino acid sequence: CASSSPSGPAGKTQYF.

This rearrangement joins TRBV9 to TRBJ1-3, with 11 bases identical to TRBD1. The ends lost 3 bases at V and 0 bases at J; junction bases unmatched: 2. This CDR3 is built from 16 residues. Germline V CDR1 and CDR2: SGDLS, YYNGEE. CDR3 nucleotides: TGTGCCAGCAGCGCGGGACAGGGGGGCTCTGGAAACACCATATATTTT. It codes for CASSAGQGGSGNTIYF.

In this sample, this clone turned up a few times. The chain employs TRBV27 and TRBJ1-1; 9 positions agree with TRBD1. CDR3 length: 15 residues. V shed 3 bases, J shed 6 bases, and the junction held 8 bases outside the gene matches. Germline V CDR1 and CDR2: MNHEY, SMNVEV (reference sequence). The CDR3, as DNA: TGTGCCAGCAGTTTGGCGACAGGGGGGTGGGCTGAAGCTTTCTTT. It specifies CASSLATGGWAEAFF.

The chain couples TRBV6-2 or TRBV6-3 to TRBJ1-2; D uncertain. Germline values: CDR1 MNHEY, CDR2 SVGEGT. The CDR3 loop spans 13 amino acids. The V end was cut by 0 bases, the J end by 7 bases, with 9 bases between. Written as DNA, the CDR3 is TGTGCCAGCAGTTACTCATCCCGAGGTGGCTACACCTTC. It translates to CASSYSSRGGYTF.

The V and J genes are TRBV15 and TRBJ2-7; 7 bases agree with TRBD1. V was clipped by 0 bases and J by 2 bases; unmatched bases: 7. CDR3 length: 16 amino acids. Germline values: CDR1 LNHNV, CDR2 YYDKDF (reference sequence). CDR3 nucleotides: TGTGCCACCAGCAGAGATTGGGACAGTTTACCCTACGAGCAGTACTTC. This codes for CATSRDWDSLPYEQYF. Full variable domain (outside the CDR3, taken from reference TRBV15 and TRBJ2-7): DAMVIQNPRYQVTQFGKPVTLSCSQTLNHNVMYWYQQKSSQAPKLLFHYYDKDFNNEADTPDNFQSRRPNTSFCFLDIRSPGLGDTAMYLCATSRDWDSLPYEQYFGPGTRLTVT.

This chain links TRBV7-9 with TRBJ2-3, with 8 bases aligning to TRBD1. Losses at the gene ends were 5 bases for V and 2 bases for J; bases not matched to a gene: 6. The germline gives CDR1 SEHNR, CDR2 FQNEAQ (reference sequence). CDR3 length equals 15 residues. This CDR3 reads CASSRGQGNTDTQYF. The CDR3 nucleotides are TGTGCCAGCAGCCGCGGACAGGGAAACACAGATACGCAGTATTTT.

This clone is a singleton in its sample. V and J are TRBV15 and TRBJ2-7, with TRBD2 matching over 11 bases. V shed 3 bases, J shed 5 bases, and the junction held 12 bases outside the gene matches. The CDR3 loop spans 17 amino acids. CDR1 is LNHNV, CDR2 YYDKDF, per germline (reference sequence). CDR3 nucleotide sequence: TGTGCCACCAGCAGGAAACTCGGGACTAGCGGTTACCACGAGCAGTACTTC. Translating gives CATSRKLGTSGYHEQYF.

The chain carries TRBV6-6 and TRBJ2-7, with no clear D. The germline V and J ends were trimmed by 2 bases and 2 bases, with 16 bases remaining between them. Germline lookup yields CDR1 MNHNY and CDR2 SVGAGI (reference sequence). This CDR3 region has 16 residues. The CDR3 DNA sequence: TGTGCCAGCAGTTACCCCTTGACGACACCTACCTACGAGCAGTACTTC. Translated, it gives CASSYPLTTPTYEQYF.

The V gene is TRBV7-9, the J gene TRBJ2-7; 9 bases are shared with TRBD1. Trimming at V came to 0 bases and at J to 2 bases, leaving 8 bases not matched to a gene. This CDR3 has 17 residues. Per the germline V gene, CDR1 is SEHNR and CDR2 is FQNEAQ (reference sequence). CDR3: CASSLAQDRGGTYEQYF. Here the CDR3 DNA reads TGTGCCAGCAGCTTAGCGCAAGACAGGGGGGGAACCTACGAGCAGTACTTC.

In DNA form, the CDR3 reads TGTGCCAGCAGCTTGTTCAGGGGGCGAAGCAATCAGCCCCAGCATTTT. As protein: CASSLFRGRSNQPQHF. This chain uses TRBV5-8 with TRBJ1-5; the match to TRBD1 covers 8 bases. The CDR3 has 16 residues. V lost 1 base to trimming and J lost 1 base; unmatched junction nucleotides: 4. Germline CDR1 SGHTS, CDR2 YDEGEE.

The genes are TRBV4-3 and TRBJ2-1; possibly TRBD2 for D (5 bases). This CDR3 is 12 amino acids long. Between the trimmed V and J ends, which lost 0 bases and 16 bases, there was a span of 13 bases. CDR1 and CDR2 from the germline V gene are LGHNA and YSLEER. The CDR3 nucleotides read TGCGCCAGCAGCCAAGATTCGGGATCTCATTTCTTC. It yields the protein CASSQDSGSHFF.

This chain links TRBV19 with TRBJ1-2, with TRBD1 identical over 10 bases. Germline CDR1 and CDR2: LNHDA and SQIVND (reference sequence). The CDR3 length is 15 residues. The V and J ends lost 1 base and 3 bases, in that order; junction bases with no gene match: 2. For the CDR3, the DNA is TGTGCCAGTAGTATAGGGGACAGGGGTGACTATGGCTACACCTTC. Its protein is CASSIGDRGDYGYTF.

The chain has TRBV2 and TRBJ1-5; 7 positions match TRBD1. CDR1 and CDR2 from the germline V gene are SNHLY and FYNNEI. The length of the CDR3 is 16 residues. V dropped 6 bases and J dropped 2; count of bases not matched to a gene: 10. CDR3 amino acids: CASSGDQGVGNQPQHF. CDR3 DNA: TGTGCCAGCAGCGGGGATCAGGGGGTGGGCAATCAGCCCCAGCATTTT.

The V and J genes are TRBV6-5 and TRBJ1-6; D ambiguous. This CDR3 comprises 15 residues. CDR1 MNHEY and CDR2 SVGAGI come from the germline V gene. V lost 6 bases to trimming and J lost 5 bases, with 14 bases between them. The CDR3 coding sequence is TGTGCCAGCAGCGCCCGATTCCGGGATAATTCACCCCTCCACTTT. Protein: CASSARFRDNSPLHF.